This T cell receptor beta chain was sequenced for a study of cytomegalovirus exposure and HLA in healthy donors (dated by TCRdb to between 2016 and 2019). In terms of the full investigation: In an earlier analysis of approximately 500 of the donors, 276 Gb of sequence data and 95 million to 130 million unique TCR beta sequences from 150 million to 200 million T cells were reported. Among about 390 genotyped donors of the cohort, an average of about 240,000 unique TCR beta nucleotide sequences were sequenced per donor, around a sixth of them non-productive. The study combined high-throughput TCR immunosequencing, statistical association of individual TCRs with disease status, and machine learning to predict cytomegalovirus infection status. The T cell repertoires of several hundred subjects were profiled by immunosequencing and related to cytomegalovirus serostatus. Rather than using new phenotypic data, the later analysis identified candidate immune exposures from TCR beta sequences and from how often those sequences occurred across donors. An earlier analysis of 587 of the donors used high-throughput TCR beta sequencing to judge whether each TCR beta V gene segment behaved as functional or pseudogenic. Among the roughly 380 genotyped donors, approximately 81% belonged to the genetic ancestry cluster associated with self-reported Caucasian donors. Several DR-DQ haplotypes were handled as single units for association and clustering because linkage in the cohort was strong. Around 300 gigabases of sequencing data and approximately 85 million unique TCR sequences were included in an early release covering several hundred HLA-typed donors. The aim of the study was to test whether cataloging public T cell receptors could identify signatures of past pathogen exposure. All discovery cohort repertoires had been generated using a single sequencing platform. The number of donors typed differed by locus, with about 629-640 for A, B, C, DRB1 and DQB1, over 500 for DQA1, 600 to 610 for DPA1, and roughly 450 for DPB1. Along with the 666-subject first cohort, a separate validation cohort of over a hundred different subjects was used. To study patterns of TCR occurrence, a later analysis re-analyzed previously published TCR beta repertoires from just over 650 donors and added high-resolution HLA genotyping. Donor age, sex, ethnicity and CMV serostatus were collected together with the repertoire data. HLA typing included class I and class II loci at four-digit resolution. In a later genetic analysis, genome-wide SNP genotypes for about 65% of the 666 donors were used, and that subset was treated as a discovery cohort.

In total, roughly 670 healthy bone marrow donors made up the cohort. At the time of sampling, every cohort member was nominally healthy, though immune exposures that went unrecorded were likely present. The donor tested CMV seropositive and was one of the 289 seropositive cohort members. Each donor provided a peripheral blood sample, and peripheral blood mononuclear cells were used for TCR beta sequencing. Genomic DNA was extracted from the blood cell samples with the Qiagen DNeasy Blood Extraction Kit. Regarding this clone: Its cognate antigen has yet to be identified. No base-level quality is on record; no much larger clone is a single base apart.

Receptor libraries were prepared by the immunoSEQ multiplex PCR assay. For the multiplex PCR, a mixture combining 60 forward primers for TCR Vbeta segments and 13 reverse primers for TCR Jbeta segments was used. A multiplex PCR assay on genomic DNA amplified the CDR3 region of rearranged TCR beta genes. The Illumina HiSeq System was used to sequence the amplified TCR beta libraries as 87-base-pair reads. Per the source publication's procedure: Across the 600 to 700 repertoires, a later analysis counted 75 million to 90 million unique TCR beta chains, 8.5 million to 12 million of which were shared by at least two donors. A nearest-neighbor algorithm error-corrected the raw reads and collapsed the reads into unique sequences, merging closely related sequences to remove PCR and sequencing errors. V, D and J gene segments were assigned by aligning CDR3 sequences to IMGT reference sequences. Each retained sequence needed at least a six-nucleotide match to both a V gene segment and a J gene segment. A rearrangement was called productive if the CDR3 had no stop codons and remained in frame with V and J, and every other rearrangement was called non-productive. CDR3 was defined by IMGT convention, running from the second conserved V-encoded cysteine to the conserved J-encoded phenylalanine. The earlier analysis of about 610 of the donors excluded any sequence lacking an unambiguous match to a single V gene segment. An earlier analysis of about 590 of the donors classified V segments as functional when productive rearrangements were above 56.7% and as segregating when the standard deviation between donors was above 5%. To diagnose cytomegalovirus status from the catalog of TCR beta chain sequences, a statistical classification framework was built. In a later analysis, TCR nucleotide sequences were compared against IMGT/GENE-DB human TR gene sequences so that V and J genes could be assigned. Using the TCRdist pipeline, a later analysis assigned CDR3 sequences along with most-parsimonious VDJ recombination scenarios. In a later analysis, every TCR beta chain was defined by the combination of its CDR3 amino acid sequence and its V-gene family, and reads without a unique V-gene family were dropped. To address suspected cross-contamination and a sequencing artifact, a later analysis removed over 500 highly shared, low-generation-probability nucleotide sequences. A later analysis calculated a clonal expansion index for each public chain from normalized within-repertoire ranks of inferred template counts. In a later analysis, generation probabilities were computed using a VDJ recombination model fitted to out-of-frame rearrangements, and the results were checked against IGoR. In a later analysis, TCR-TCR, TCR-HLA and TCR-CMV co-occurrence was scored with hypergeometric tests, and a repertoire-size bias correction was applied to TCR pairs. False discovery rates were estimated in a later analysis by permuting HLA or CMV assignments 20 times. A later analysis grouped co-occurring TCRs with DBSCAN, adding TCRdist sequence similarity when clustering within HLA-allele-positive subsets. Repertoires with fewer than 30,000 or more than 120,000 public chains, plus five repertoires with anomalous nucleotide sharing, were excluded from co-occurrence clustering. Imported from immuneACCESS, the table was reduced by TCRdb to in-frame sequences with V and J called. These copies leave out some clones; in studies compared against another copy, an unresolved V gene accounts for under half, and the cause of the remainder is not known. V and J calls and clone size follow that table, whereas D and trimming were derived from the DNA. The sample table shows about 160,000 clones, and roughly 84% are seen once. The ten largest clones take up approximately 2% of the sample.

The investigation overall reported the following: The cohort was sequenced for TCR beta chains only, and without alpha or paired-chain data the features that could be detected were limited. A further reported finding was that TCR beta sequences accurately predicted the HLA-A and HLA-B alleles for most subjects in the first cohort. In vitro tests confirmed that three of the cytomegalovirus-associated TCR beta chains recognize cytomegalovirus antigens. It was suggested by the authors that the approach could potentially be generalized to other disease states and immunological phenotypes. The classifier was reported to diagnose cytomegalovirus status with high specificity and sensitivity in both the original and validation cohorts. In a later analysis, several top co-occurrence clusters were reported to appear linked to parvovirus B19, influenza, CMV and Epstein-Barr virus. An earlier analysis of approximately 590 of the donors showed that most TCR beta V segments appeared in productive rearrangements either about 87% or about 30% of the time, which broadly matched IMGT annotations. For the cohort, immune exposure information was limited to CMV serostatus. Because counts were too low, some 16 rarely observed V segments, including chromosome 9 orphons, were excluded from the earlier analysis of 587 of the donors. Sequencing depth was assumed to be roughly uniform across donors in the presence/absence analyses, though that assumption may not hold. Compared with equally common non-associated chains, HLA-associated TCR beta chains in a later analysis were more clonally expanded and had lower generation probabilities. Linkage disequilibrium might explain the correlated functional status among segregating V segments, but an unknown experimental factor could not be ruled out. A later genetic analysis reported fewer N-insertions in productive TCRs among donors in an Asian-associated ancestry cluster than the roughly 700-donor mean. A later analysis found that most CMV-associated TCR beta chains appeared HLA-restricted, with HLA associations seemingly driven largely by CMV exposure. A later analysis found that TCR association rates varied across HLA loci, with DRB1 alleles showing the most associated TCRs and HLA-C alleles the fewest. Because some donors lacked HLA typing at each locus, the association tests relied only on the typed subset. A group of highly shared sequence variants was considered likely to be a technical artifact of the sequencing pipeline. Because the 87-base-pair reads could not distinguish some IMGT-functional V segments, including TRBV6-2 and TRBV6-3, those segments were excluded. At a false discovery rate of 0.05, a later analysis linked 16,951 TCR beta sequences to specific HLA alleles. Across donors, most TCR sequences were observed very rarely, whereas some public TCRs were present in many individuals. The study listed 150 to 200 TCR beta chains as associated with cytomegalovirus. Strong co-occurrence of HLA alleles, especially DR and DQ, made assigning TCR associations to individual alleles difficult. In a later genetic analysis, a missense DCLRE1C variant was associated with V-gene and J-gene trimming of TCR beta chains, and the association was replicated in an independent cohort.

Relative to germline, V is 4 bases shorter and J is 1 base shorter, with 19 bases between their ends. Looking up the germline V gene yields CDR1 MGHDK and CDR2 SYGVNS. From the cysteine up to the phenylalanine, the CDR3 has a length of 17 residues. The read is trimmed to its CDR3 DNA, 51 bases read in frame from base 1. The sequence is built from TRBV25-1 and TRBJ1-1, with the D gene call left open. This TCR derives from a man between 18 and 29 years old in good health and CMV-seropositive. Sequences were obtained from PBMCs. DNA sequence: TGTGCCAGCAGTGGGTTTATTATGGGCGATCCGAACACTGAAGCTTTCTTT. This encodes CASSGFIMGDPNTEAFF.